The clone carrying this T cell receptor (beta chain) was observed a handful of times. Other DNA sequences in this specimen translate into the identical CDR3. Germline-derived CDR1 and CDR2 are KGHSH and LQKENI. The CDR3 totals 13 residues. The V gene lost 2 bases and the J gene lost 3 bases, with 7 bases spanning the gap. This entry belongs to a study of blood T cell repertoires in COVID-19. At the level of the study: Samples representing acute and convalescent COVID-19 were sourced from the United States, Italy and Spain. From T cells, B-cell-depleted T cells, or PBMCs came the material, which was cDNA or gDNA.

In the study's own analysis: Estimation of nucleated cell counts was performed using reference gene primer amplification. Produced via immunoSEQ multiplex PCR; TCRdb's table is partial and in-frame only. The V and J calls and the clone size are those of that table, but D and trimming were determined from the DNA. Among some 320,000 clones, 75% to 85% were seen once, and the ten largest hold approximately 7.5%. The sample consisted of peripheral blood. The origin of this receptor is a human donor in a cohort sampled during active COVID-19. The J gene is TRBJ1-2, the V gene TRBV18; TRBD1 is a possible D gene (6 bases). The CDR3 spells CASSPGGDYGYTF. CDR3 DNA sequence: TGTGCCAGCTCACCAGGGGGCGACTATGGCTACACCTTC.